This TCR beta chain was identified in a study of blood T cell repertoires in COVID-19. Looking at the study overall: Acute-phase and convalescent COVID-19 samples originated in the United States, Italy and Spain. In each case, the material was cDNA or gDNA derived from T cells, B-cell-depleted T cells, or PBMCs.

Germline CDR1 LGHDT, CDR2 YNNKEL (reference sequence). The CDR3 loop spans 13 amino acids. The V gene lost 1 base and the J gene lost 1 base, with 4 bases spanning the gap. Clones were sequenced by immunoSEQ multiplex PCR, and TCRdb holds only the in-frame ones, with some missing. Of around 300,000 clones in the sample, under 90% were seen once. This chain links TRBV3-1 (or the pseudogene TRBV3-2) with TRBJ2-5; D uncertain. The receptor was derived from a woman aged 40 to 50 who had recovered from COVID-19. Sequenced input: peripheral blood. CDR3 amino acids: CASSQGSQETQYF. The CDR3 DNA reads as TGTGCCAGCAGCCAAGGCAGCCAAGAGACCCAGTACTTC.